This TCR beta chain emerged from a study of tumor-infiltrating lymphocytes in primary liver carcinoma. The investigators made TCR beta cDNA from around 530 ng total RNA, using a constant-region primer. A slightly modified ARM-PCR protocol with three nested multiplex PCR rounds produced these TCR beta libraries. The opening two PCR rounds, roughly 11 cycles each, paired TRBV1-TRBV30 forward primers with a C-beta reverse primer. TCRdb independently ran MiXCR on the multiplex PCR reads; one entry per CDR3 protein. The table includes approximately 210,000 distinct CDR3 sequences, about 61% detected once. The sample holds many counts of this clonotype. Blood RNA originated from unsorted whole blood, with germline DNA additionally extracted. Chronic HBV infection affected patients, none of whom had received treatment. CDR3 size: 15 residues. V gave up 1 base and J gave up 1 base; unmatched junction bases: 1. Germline V gene sequence: CDR1 LGHNA, CDR2 YNFKEQ.

The sequence was collected from a woman between 55 and 75 years old with primary liver carcinoma and hepatitis B virus infection. Sequenced sample: peripheral blood. The rearrangement links TRBV4-2 to TRBJ1-3, with 7 nucleotides matching TRBD1. DNA for the CDR3: TGTGCCAGCAGCCAAGGGGGACAGTCTGGAAACACCATATATTTT. The encoded protein is CASSQGGQSGNTIYF.